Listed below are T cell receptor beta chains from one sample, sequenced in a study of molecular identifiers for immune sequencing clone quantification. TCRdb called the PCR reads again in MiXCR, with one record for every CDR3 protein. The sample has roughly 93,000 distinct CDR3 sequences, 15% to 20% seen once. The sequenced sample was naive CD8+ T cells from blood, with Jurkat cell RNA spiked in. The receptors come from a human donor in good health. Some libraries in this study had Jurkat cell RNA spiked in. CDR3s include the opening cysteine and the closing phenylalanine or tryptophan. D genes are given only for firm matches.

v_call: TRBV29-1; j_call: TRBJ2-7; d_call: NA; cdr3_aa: CSVVVTYEQYF
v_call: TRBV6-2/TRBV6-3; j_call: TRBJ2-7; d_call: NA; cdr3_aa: CASSSRDGIYEQYF
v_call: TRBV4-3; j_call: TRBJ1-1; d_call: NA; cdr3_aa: CASSQEYGAEAFF
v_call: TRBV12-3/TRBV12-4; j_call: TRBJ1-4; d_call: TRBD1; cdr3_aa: CASSLAADREYEKLFF
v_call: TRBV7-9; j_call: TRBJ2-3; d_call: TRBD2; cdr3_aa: CASSVPGTSGRGTDTQYF
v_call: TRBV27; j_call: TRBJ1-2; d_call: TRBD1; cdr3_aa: CASSFGTGGYGYTF
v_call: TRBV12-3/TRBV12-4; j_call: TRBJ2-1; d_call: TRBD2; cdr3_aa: CASSSGLARGNEQFF
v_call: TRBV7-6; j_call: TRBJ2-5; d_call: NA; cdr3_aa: CASSMSWGEETQYF
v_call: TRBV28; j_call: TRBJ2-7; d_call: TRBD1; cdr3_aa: CANRPTGVYEQYF
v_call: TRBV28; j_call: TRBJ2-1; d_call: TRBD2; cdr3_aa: CASSFPGGEQFF
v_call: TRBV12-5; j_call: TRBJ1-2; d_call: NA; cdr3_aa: CASGFSGDTRDSYTF
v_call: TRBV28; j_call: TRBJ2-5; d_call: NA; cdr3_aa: CAGSLGMTPLLVETQYF
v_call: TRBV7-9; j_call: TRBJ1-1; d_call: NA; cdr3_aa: CASSPPDQNTEAFF
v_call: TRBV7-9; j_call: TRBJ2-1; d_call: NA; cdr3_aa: CASSPGTGVNRNEQFF
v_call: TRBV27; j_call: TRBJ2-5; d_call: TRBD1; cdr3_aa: CASSSPGTGVETQYF
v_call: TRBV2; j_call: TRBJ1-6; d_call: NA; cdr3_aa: CARVHPSGNSPLHF
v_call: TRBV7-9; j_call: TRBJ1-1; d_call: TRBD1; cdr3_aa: CASSLSLQGGRTEAFF
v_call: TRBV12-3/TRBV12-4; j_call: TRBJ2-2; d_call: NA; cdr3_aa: CASEQGYTGELFF
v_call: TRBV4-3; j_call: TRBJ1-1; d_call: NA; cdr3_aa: CASSQDLQAIVGTEAFF
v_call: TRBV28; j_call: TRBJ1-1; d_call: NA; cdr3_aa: CASKGVNLEAFF
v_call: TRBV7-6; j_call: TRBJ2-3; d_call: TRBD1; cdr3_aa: CASSPGQGYPTDTQYF
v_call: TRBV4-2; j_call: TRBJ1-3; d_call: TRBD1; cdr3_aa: CASSQEKQGAPGNTIYF
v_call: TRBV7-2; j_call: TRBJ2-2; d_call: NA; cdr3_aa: CASSLGPGIRTGELFF
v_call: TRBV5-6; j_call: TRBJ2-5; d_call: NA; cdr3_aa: CTSSLGLTRSTQETQYF
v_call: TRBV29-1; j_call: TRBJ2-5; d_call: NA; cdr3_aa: CSVWGSSLETQYF
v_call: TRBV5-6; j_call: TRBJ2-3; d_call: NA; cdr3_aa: CASVREGRGLDTQYF
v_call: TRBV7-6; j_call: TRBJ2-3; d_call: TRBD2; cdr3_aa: CASSPGLPSTDTQYF
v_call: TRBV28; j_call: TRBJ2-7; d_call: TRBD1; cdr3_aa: CASSGQGDYEQCF
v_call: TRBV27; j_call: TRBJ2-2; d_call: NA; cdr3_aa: CASSLYSGDTGELFF
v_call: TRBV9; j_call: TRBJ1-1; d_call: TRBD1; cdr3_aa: CASSPQGGTEAFF
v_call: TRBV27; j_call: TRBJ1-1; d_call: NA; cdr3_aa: CASSLRQRAGATEAFF
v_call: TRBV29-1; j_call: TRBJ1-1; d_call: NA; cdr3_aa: CSVFQRLNTEAFF
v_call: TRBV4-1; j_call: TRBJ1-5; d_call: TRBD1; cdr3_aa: CASSQRTGATFNQPQHF
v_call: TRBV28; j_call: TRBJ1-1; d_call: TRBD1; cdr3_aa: CASSSDVPGQVLLNSMNTEAFF
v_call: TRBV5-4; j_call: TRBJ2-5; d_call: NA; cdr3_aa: CASSSGTDQETQYF
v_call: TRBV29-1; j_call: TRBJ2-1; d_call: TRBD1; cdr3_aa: CSALGQGGNEQFF
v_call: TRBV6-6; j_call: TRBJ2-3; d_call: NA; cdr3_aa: CASSYVGGLADTQYF
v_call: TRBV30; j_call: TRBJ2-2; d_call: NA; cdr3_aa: CAWSWVAGELFF
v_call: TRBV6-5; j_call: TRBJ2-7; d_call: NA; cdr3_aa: CASSYSPSYEQYF
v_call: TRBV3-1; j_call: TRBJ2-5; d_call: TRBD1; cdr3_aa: CASSPFTGQYQETQYF
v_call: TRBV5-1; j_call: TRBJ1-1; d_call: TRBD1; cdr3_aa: CASSYRVQGEAAEAFF
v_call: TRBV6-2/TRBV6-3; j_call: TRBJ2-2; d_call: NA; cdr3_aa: CASSYGQFAGELFF
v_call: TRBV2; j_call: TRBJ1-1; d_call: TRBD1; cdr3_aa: CASSSGQGVQSSLNTEAFF
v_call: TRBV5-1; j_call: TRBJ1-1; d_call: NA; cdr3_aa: CASSLAGNTEAFF
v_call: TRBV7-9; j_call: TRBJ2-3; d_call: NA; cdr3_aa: CASSTKLDLTDTQYF
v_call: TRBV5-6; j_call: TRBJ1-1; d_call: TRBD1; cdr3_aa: CASSLGTGAGNTEAFF
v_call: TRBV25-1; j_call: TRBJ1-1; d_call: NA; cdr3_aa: CASSAWVRSIMNTEAFF
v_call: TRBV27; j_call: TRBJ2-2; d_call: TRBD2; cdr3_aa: CASSLGLAGARGELFF
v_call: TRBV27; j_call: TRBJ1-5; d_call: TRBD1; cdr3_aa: CASSTTGVGGPSNQPQHF
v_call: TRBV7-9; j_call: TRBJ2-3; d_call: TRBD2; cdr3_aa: CASSARASGFLTDTQYF
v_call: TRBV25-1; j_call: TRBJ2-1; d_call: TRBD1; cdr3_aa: CASSELRQGPNEQFF